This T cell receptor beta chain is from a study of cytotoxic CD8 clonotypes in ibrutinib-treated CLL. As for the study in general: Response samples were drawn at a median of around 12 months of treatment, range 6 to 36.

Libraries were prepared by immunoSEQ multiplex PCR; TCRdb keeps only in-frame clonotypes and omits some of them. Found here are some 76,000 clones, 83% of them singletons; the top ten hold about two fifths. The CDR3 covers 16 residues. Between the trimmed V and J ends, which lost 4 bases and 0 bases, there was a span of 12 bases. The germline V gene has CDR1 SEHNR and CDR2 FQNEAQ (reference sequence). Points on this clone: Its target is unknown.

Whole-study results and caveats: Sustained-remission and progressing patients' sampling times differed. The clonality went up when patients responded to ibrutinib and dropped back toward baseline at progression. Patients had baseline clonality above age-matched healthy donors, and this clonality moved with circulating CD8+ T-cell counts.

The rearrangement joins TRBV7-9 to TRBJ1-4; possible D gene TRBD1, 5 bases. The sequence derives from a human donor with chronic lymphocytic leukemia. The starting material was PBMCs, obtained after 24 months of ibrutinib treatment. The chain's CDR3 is CASSWDGYATNEKLFF. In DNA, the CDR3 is TGTGCCAGCAGCTGGGACGGATATGCAACTAATGAAAAACTGTTTTTT.